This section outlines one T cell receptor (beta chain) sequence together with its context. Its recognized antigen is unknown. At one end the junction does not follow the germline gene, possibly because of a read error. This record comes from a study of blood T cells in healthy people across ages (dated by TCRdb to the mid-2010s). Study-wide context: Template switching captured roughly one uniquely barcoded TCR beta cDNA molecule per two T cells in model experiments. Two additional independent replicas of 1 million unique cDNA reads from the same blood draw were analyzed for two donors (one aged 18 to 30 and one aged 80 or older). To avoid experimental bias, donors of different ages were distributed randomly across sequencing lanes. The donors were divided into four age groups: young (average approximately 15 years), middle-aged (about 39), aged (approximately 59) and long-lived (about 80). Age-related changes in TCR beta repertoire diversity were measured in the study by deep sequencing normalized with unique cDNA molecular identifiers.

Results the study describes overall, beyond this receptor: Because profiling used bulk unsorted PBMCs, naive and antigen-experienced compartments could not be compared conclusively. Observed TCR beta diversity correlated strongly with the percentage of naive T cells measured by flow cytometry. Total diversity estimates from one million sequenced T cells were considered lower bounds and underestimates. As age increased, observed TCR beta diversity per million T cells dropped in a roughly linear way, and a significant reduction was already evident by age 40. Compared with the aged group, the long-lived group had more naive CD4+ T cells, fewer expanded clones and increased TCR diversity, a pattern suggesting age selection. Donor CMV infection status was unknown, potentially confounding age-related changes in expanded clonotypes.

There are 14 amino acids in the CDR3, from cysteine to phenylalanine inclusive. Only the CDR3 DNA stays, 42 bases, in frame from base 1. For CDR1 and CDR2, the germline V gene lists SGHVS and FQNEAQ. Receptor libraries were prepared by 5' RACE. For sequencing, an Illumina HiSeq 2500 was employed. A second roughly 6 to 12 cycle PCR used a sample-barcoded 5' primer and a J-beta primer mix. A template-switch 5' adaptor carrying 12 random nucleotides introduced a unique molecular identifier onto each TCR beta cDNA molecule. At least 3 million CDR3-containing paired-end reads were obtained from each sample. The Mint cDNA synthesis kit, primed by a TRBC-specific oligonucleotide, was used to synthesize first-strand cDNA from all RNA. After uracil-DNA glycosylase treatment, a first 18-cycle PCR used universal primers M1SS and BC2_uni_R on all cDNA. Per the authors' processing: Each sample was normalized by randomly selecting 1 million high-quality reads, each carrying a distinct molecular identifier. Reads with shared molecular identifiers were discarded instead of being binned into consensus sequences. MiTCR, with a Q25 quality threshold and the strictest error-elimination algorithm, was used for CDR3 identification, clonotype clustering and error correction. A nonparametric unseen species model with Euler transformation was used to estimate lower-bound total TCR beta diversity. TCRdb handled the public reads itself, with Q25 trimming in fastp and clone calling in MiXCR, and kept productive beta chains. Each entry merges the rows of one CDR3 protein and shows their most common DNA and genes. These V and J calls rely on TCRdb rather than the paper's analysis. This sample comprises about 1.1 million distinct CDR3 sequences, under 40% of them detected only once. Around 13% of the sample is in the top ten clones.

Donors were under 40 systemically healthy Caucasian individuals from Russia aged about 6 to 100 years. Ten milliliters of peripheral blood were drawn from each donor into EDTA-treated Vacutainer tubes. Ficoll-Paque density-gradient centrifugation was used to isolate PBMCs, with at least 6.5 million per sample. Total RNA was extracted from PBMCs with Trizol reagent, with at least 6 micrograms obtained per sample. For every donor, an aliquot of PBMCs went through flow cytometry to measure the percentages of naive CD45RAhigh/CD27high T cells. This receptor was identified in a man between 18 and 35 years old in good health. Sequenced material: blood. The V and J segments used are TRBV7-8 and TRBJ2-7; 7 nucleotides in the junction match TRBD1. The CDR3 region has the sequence CASSIRDSSYQQYF. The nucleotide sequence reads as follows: TGTGCCAGCAGCATCAGGGACAGCTCCTACCAGCAGTACTTC.